Given below is one T cell receptor (beta chain) in context. This clone's antigen is unknown. Base qualities are not provided; no much larger clone lies one nucleotide away. Preparation of the library involved RACE. Instrument used: NextSeq 500. During library preparation, unique molecular identifiers were attached to individual cDNA molecules so that TCRs could be counted quantitatively and reproducibly. The published analysis was carried out like this. Samples had a median of about 96,000 TCRs, with a range from roughly 23,224 to 700,000. The Decombinator software suite was used to annotate V, J and CDR3 in the TCR reads. For PS versus PT1 abundance plots, all samples were subsampled to the same number of TCRs (28,000). Expanded TCRs were defined as absent before sensitization and observed at least eight times at the 2-week time point. Using fastp at Q25 and MiXCR, TCRdb reprocessed the public reads and kept productive beta chains. Rows with a matching CDR3 protein are joined into one entry that keeps the most common DNA and genes. The V and J calls, along with clone size, are taken from TCRdb and not from the paper's own processing. In all, the sample holds approximately 34,000 distinct CDR3 sequences, and around 5.9% of those were seen once. Over 10% of the sample is in the top ten clones.

The CDR3 holds 14 amino acids from the cysteine to the phenylalanine. Just CDR3 DNA is preserved here, 42 bases in frame from base 1. CDR1 and CDR2, per the germline V gene (reference sequence), are SEHNR and FQNEAQ. V lost 4 bases and J lost 1 base; the stretch between them is 8 bases long. This record belongs to a study of human T cells and chemical hapten exposure (dated by TCRdb to the early 2020s). Background for the entire study: Libraries were pooled for sequencing, and per-sample TCR yields varied mainly because of small differences in library volumes within the pool. In alopecia patients, the study followed how the peripheral blood TCR repertoire changed in vivo over primary and secondary sensitization to diphenylcyclopropenone (DPC), a hapten. Both TCR alpha and TCR beta chains were sequenced from each blood RNA sample.

What the time point label conveys for this sample: healthy volunteer bleed at 6 weeks. Total RNA was isolated from unfractionated whole blood collected in Tempus Blood RNA tubes. A handful of healthy volunteers acted as controls for TCR sequencing and had blood drawn at day 0, 2 weeks and 6 weeks. Study-wide findings and limitations: After repeated subsampling, the strength of the expansion versus patch-test correlation and the threshold at which it became significant changed. DPC sensitization did not change the number of TCRs with a frequency above 1 in 1000, and there was no evidence of changes in global repertoire structure.

This receptor was identified in a human donor in good health. Some clones in this sample may be carry-over from other donors' samples. Sample: whole blood. The receptor chain draws on TRBV7-9 and TRBJ2-1; TRBD2 is a possible D gene, resting on 5 matching bases. The DNA sequence follows: TGTGCCAGCAGCTCGGAGCGGTCCTACAATGAGCAGTTCTTC. Translated, it gives CASSSERSYNEQFF.